This T cell receptor beta chain derives from a study of T cell responses to AZD1222 COVID-19 vaccine. General study findings and limits: Only a handful of AZD1222 recipients tested seropositive at baseline.

Germline CDR1 reads SGHAT; CDR2 reads FQNNGV. Trimming pared 1 base from V and 7 bases from J, leaving 11 bases between. This CDR3 is built from 15 residues. Note on this clone: The antigen is unknown.

Some clones are missing from TCRdb's copy, which holds only in-frame ones; the method was immunoSEQ multiplex PCR. The sample carries 150,000 or so clones, approximately 90% recorded once. Sample: peripheral blood, taken 28 days after the second AZD1222 dose. This clonotype originated in an adult who received the AZD1222 COVID-19 vaccine. The rearrangement links TRBV11-2 to TRBJ1-6, with D possibly TRBD1 on 5 matching bases. CDR3 in amino acids: CASSLVAGANSPLHF. In DNA form, the CDR3 reads TGTGCCAGCAGCTTAGTGGCTGGGGCAAATTCACCCCTCCACTTT.